This TCR beta chain appears in the sequencing data of a study of OX40 agonist ivuxolimab in advanced cancers. Study context: From about 23 to 85 years was the age range, with a mean of roughly 59 years, and over 80% were male. Overall study findings and caveats: Relatively little clonal expansion, among the lowest observed, appeared in partial responders at 0.1-3.0 mg/kg.

Some clones are missing from TCRdb's copy, which holds only in-frame ones; the method was immunoSEQ multiplex PCR. The table records 90,000 to 120,000 clones, 75% to 95% of them present only once. V lost 2 bases and J lost 5; bases outside the gene matches: 4. Germline CDR1 is SGDLS and CDR2 is YYNGEE. The CDR3 is 13 residues long. A remark on this clone: Its antigen is not known.

This receptor was obtained from an adult with an advanced solid tumor such as melanoma, head and neck, liver or kidney cancer. Source: CD4+ or CD8+ T cells sorted from blood, taken in a trial of the OX40 agonist ivuxolimab. The chain employs TRBV9 and TRBJ2-7; 7 bases align to TRBD2. CDR3 coding DNA: TGTGCCAGCAGCGTGACTAGCTTCGACGAGCAGTACTTC. This gives the protein CASSVTSFDEQYF.